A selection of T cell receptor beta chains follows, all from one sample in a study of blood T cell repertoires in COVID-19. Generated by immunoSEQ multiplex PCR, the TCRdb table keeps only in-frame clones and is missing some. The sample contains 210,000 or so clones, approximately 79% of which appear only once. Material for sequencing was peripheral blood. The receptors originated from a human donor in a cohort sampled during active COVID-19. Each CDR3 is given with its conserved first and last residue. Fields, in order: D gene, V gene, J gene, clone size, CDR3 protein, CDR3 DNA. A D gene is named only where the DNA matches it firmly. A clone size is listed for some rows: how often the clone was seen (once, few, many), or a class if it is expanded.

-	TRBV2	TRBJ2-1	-	CASSTQDNNEQFF	TGTGCCAGCAGTACACAGGACAACAATGAGCAGTTCTTC
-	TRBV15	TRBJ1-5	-	CATSRDRTGDSNQPQHF	TGTGCCACCAGCAGAGATCGAACGGGAGATAGCAATCAGCCCCAGCATTTT
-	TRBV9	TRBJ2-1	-	CASSVGDFSSYNEQFF	TGTGCCAGCAGCGTAGGCGACTTTAGCTCCTACAATGAGCAGTTCTTC
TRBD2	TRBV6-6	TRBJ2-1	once	CASSPAGGTYNEQFF	TGTGCCAGCAGTCCAGCGGGAGGAACCTACAATGAGCAGTTCTTC
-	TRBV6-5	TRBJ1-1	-	CASSYSVRVPEAFF	TGTGCCAGCAGTTACTCGGTCAGGGTCCCTGAAGCTTTCTTT
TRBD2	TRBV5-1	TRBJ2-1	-	CASSSSGVSYNEQFF	TGCGCCAGCAGCTCTAGCGGGGTCTCCTACAATGAGCAGTTCTTC
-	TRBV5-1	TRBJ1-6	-	CASSLGDTLYNSPLHF	TGCGCCAGCAGCTTGGGGGACACCCTCTATAATTCACCCCTCCACTTT
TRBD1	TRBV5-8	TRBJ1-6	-	CASSLVDRVGYSPLHF	TGTGCCAGCAGCTTGGTTGACAGGGTGGGATATTCACCCCTCCACTTT
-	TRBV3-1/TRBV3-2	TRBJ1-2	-	CASSQGLPGVDYGYTF	TGTGCCAGCAGCCAAGGTCTTCCAGGGGTGGACTATGGCTACACCTTC
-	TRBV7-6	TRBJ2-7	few	CASSFSPLAQTYEQYF	TGTGCCAGCAGCTTCTCCCCACTAGCCCAGACCTACGAGCAGTACTTC
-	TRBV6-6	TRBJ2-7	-	CASRTDTYEQYF	TGTGCCAGCCGGACAGATACCTACGAGCAGTACTTC
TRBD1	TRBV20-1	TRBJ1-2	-	CSASGTGYTGYTF	TGCAGTGCTAGTGGGACAGGGTATACAGGCTACACCTTC
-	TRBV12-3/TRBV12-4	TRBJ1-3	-	CASSQGPGNTIYF	TGTGCCAGCAGTCAGGGGCCTGGAAACACCATATATTTT
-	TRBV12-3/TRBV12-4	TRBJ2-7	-	CASSLTVAYEQYF	TGTGCCAGCAGCCTGACAGTCGCCTACGAGCAGTACTTC
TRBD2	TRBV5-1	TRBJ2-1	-	CASSSALAGGRGEQFF	TGCGCCAGCAGCTCCGCCCTAGCGGGAGGGAGGGGTGAGCAGTTCTTC
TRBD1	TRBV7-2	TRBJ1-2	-	CASSASMTGRNGYTF	TGTGCCAGCAGCGCCTCGATGACAGGGCGAAATGGCTACACCTTC
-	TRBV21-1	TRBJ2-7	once	CPPGPHHPPIEQYF	TGTCCCCCAGGCCCCCACCATCCCCCCATCGAGCAGTACTTC
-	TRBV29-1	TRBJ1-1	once	CSLRDGNTEAFF	TGCAGCCTGCGGGACGGGAACACTGAAGCTTTCTTT
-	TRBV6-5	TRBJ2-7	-	CASSYLGTGKFYEQYF	TGTGCCAGCAGTTACCTGGGTACAGGGAAGTTCTACGAGCAGTACTTC
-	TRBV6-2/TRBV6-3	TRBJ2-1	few	CASSNRRPPPYNEQFF	TGTGCCAGCAGTAACCGGAGGCCCCCGCCGTACAATGAGCAGTTCTTC
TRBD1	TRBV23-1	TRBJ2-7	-	CASTGTGVIEQYF	TGCGCCAGCACCGGGACAGGGGTGATCGAGCAGTACTTC
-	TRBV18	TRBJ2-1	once	CASSNIQGSYNEQFF	TGTGCCAGCTCAAACATACAGGGTTCCTACAATGAGCAGTTCTTC
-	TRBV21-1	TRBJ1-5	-	CASSKGGRDSNQPQHF	TGTGCCAGCAGCAAAGGAGGGCGGGATAGCAATCAGCCCCAGCATTTT
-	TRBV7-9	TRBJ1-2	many	CASSPQGFPGYTF	TGTGCCAGCAGCCCTCAGGGATTTCCTGGCTACACCTTC
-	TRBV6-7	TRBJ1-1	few	CASSYPQGMNTEAFF	TGTGCCAGCAGTTACCCACAGGGAATGAACACTGAAGCTTTCTTT
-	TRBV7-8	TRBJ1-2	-	CASSLGQGRGGYTF	TGTGCCAGCAGCTTAGGCCAGGGGCGTGGTGGCTACACCTTC
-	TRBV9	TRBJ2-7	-	CASSAGGHGYEQYF	TGTGCCAGCAGCGCGGGGGGACACGGCTACGAGCAGTACTTC
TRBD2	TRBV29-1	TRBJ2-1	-	CSVDPSSGGLPQEQFF	TGCAGCGTTGACCCGTCTAGCGGGGGCCTACCTCAAGAGCAGTTCTTC
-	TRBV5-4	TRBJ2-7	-	CASRDQGSYEQYF	TGTGCCAGCAGAGATCAGGGGTCCTACGAGCAGTACTTC
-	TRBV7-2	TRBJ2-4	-	CASSLRGLADLAKNIQYF	TGTGCCAGCAGCCTCAGGGGTCTAGCGGACCTAGCCAAAAACATTCAGTACTTC
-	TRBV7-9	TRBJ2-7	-	CASSEQGPTLEQYF	TGTGCCAGCAGTGAACAGGGCCCTACTCTCGAGCAGTACTTC
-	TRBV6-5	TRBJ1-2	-	CASSYSGTANYGYTF	TGTGCCAGCAGTTACTCCGGAACAGCTAACTATGGCTACACCTTC
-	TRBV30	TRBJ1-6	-	CAWNQGRANSPLHF	TGTGCCTGGAATCAGGGCCGCGCAAATTCACCCCTCCACTTT
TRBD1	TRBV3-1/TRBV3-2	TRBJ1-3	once	CASRGTATGNTIYF	TGTGCCAGCAGAGGGACAGCCACTGGAAACACCATATATTTT
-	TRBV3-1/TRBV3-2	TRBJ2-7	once	CASSRPGGTYEQYF	TGTGCCAGCAGCCGCCCCGGGGGAACCTACGAGCAGTACTTC
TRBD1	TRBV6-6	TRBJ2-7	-	CASSYSMAQGECYF	TGTGCCAGCAGTTACTCGATGGCGCAGGGGGAGTGCTACTTC
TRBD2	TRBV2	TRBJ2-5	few	CASSDLAGGSQETQYF	TGTGCCAGCAGTGACTTAGCGGGAGGGTCGCAAGAGACCCAGTACTTC
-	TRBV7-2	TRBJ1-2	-	CASSLRQANYGYTF	TGTGCCAGCAGCTTGAGACAGGCTAACTATGGCTACACCTTC
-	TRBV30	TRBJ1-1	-	CAWNLEGLRAFF	TGTGCCTGGAATTTAGAGGGCCTGCGGGCTTTCTTT
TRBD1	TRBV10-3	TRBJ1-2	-	CAISEETGRSYGYTF	TGTGCCATCAGTGAGGAGACAGGGAGAAGCTATGGCTACACCTTC
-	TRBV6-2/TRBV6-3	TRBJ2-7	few	CASSSWTVTYEQYF	TGTGCCAGCAGTTCTTGGACAGTTACCTACGAGCAGTACTTC
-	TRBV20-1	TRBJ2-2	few	CSASSGPRDGELFF	TGCAGTGCTAGTAGTGGGCCCAGGGACGGGGAGCTGTTTTTT
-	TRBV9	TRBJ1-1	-	CASSVKNVPGTEAFF	TGTGCCAGCAGCGTTAAGAACGTCCCGGGCACTGAAGCTTTCTTT
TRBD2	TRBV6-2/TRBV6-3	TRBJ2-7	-	CASSPRLAAISYEQYF	TGTGCCAGCAGTCCCCGACTAGCGGCGATATCCTACGAGCAGTACTTC
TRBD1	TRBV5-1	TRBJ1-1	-	CASSLQGRINTEAFF	TGCGCCAGCAGCTTACAGGGGAGAATAAACACTGAAGCTTTCTTT
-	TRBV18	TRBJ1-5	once	CASSPVGRAANNQPQHF	TGTGCCAGCTCACCAGTAGGCAGGGCTGCGAATAATCAGCCCCAGCATTTT
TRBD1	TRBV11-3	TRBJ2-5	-	CASSLRGQGKETQYF	TGTGCCAGCAGCTTAAGGGGACAGGGGAAGGAGACCCAGTACTTC
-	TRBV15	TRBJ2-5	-	CATSRAFRGNQETQYF	TGTGCCACCAGCAGAGCATTCAGGGGTAACCAAGAGACCCAGTACTTC
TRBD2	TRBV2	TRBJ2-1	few	CASSEIAGGPVSYNEQFF	TGTGCCAGCAGTGAAATAGCGGGAGGGCCGGTGTCCTACAATGAGCAGTTCTTC
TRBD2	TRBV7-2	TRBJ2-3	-	CASSLDGRRRTDTQYF	TGTGCCAGCAGCTTAGACGGGAGGAGGCGCACAGATACGCAGTATTTT
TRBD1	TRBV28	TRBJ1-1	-	CASSVDRGGTEAFF	TGTGCCAGCAGTGTCGACAGGGGGGGCACTGAAGCTTTCTTT
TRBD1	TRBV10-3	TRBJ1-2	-	CAIMPQGASGGYTF	TGTGCCATCATGCCCCAGGGGGCGTCTGGGGGCTACACCTTC
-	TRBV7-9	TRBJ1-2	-	CASSLFGAQGGYGYTF	TGTGCCAGCAGCTTATTCGGTGCGCAGGGTGGCTATGGCTACACCTTC
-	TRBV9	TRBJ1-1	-	CASSAGVLNTEAFF	TGTGCCAGCAGCGCAGGGGTTTTGAACACTGAAGCTTTCTTT